The 18 T cell receptor beta chains reported below all come from one sample, sequenced in a study of cytomegalovirus exposure and HLA in healthy donors. Use of 60 Vbeta and 13 Jbeta primers characterized the PCR. Generated by immunoSEQ multiplex PCR, the TCRdb table keeps only in-frame clones and is missing some. The sample includes under 90,000 clones. Material for sequencing was PBMCs. These TCRs come from a man in his fifties or sixties in good health and CMV-seropositive.

The rearrangement links TRBV11-3 to TRBJ2-5; 8 bases fit TRBD1. CDR3 length: 15 residues. Germline CDR1 reads SGHNT; CDR2 reads YENEEA. V gave up 4 bases and J gave up 4 bases; unmatched junction bases: 8. The CDR3 DNA sequence: TGTGCCAGCAGCTCGGGACAGGCCCCAAGAGAGACCCAGTACTTC. Translated: CASSSGQAPRETQYF. The entire variable domain, with the rest obtained from reference TRBV11-3 and TRBJ2-5, is as follows: EAGVVQSPRYKIIEKKQPVAFWCNPISGHNTLYWYLQNLGQGPELLIRYENEEAVDDSQLPKDRFSAERLKGVDSTLKIQPAELGDSAVYLCASSSGQAPRETQYFGPGTRLLVL.

This chain links TRBV7-9 with TRBJ2-5, with 8 bases identical to TRBD2. V lost 6 bases, J lost 1 base, and 10 bases stayed unmatched. Germline CDR1 and CDR2: SEHNR and FQNEAQ (reference sequence). CDR3 length equals 16 residues. CDR3 protein: CASSYGLARTQETQYF. CDR3 DNA sequence: TGTGCCAGCAGTTACGGACTAGCTCGGACCCAAGAGACCCAGTACTTC.

As concerns this clone: Other nucleotide sequences from this sample produce the same CDR3. The genes are TRBV10-3 and TRBJ1-1; 7 nucleotides line up with TRBD1. Germline CDR1 is ENHRY and CDR2 is SYGVKD. The junction had 6 bases not matched to a gene; V was cut back by 4 bases and J by 10 bases. This CDR3 spans 12 amino acids. DNA of the CDR3: TGTGCCATCAGTGGACAGGGTGGTTTAGCTTTCTTT. It codes for CAISGQGGLAFF.

V is TRBV28 and J is TRBJ2-5; no clear D. The V end was cut by 3 bases, the J end by 2 bases, with 7 bases between. The CDR3 is 13 residues long. The germline V gene has CDR1 MDHEN and CDR2 SYDVKM. CDR3 DNA sequence: TGTGCCAGCAGTTTTAGTGTACAAGAGACCCAGTACTTC. Translated, it gives CASSFSVQETQYF.

This chain uses TRBV11-3 with TRBJ2-1; 7 bases agree with TRBD1. The V segment lost 4 bases and the J segment 6 bases; nucleotides outside the gene matches: 12. The CDR3 extends over 16 amino acids. Germline V gene sequence: CDR1 SGHNT, CDR2 YENEEA. The CDR3 loop reads CASSSPLTGYVNEQFF. The CDR3 DNA reads as TGTGCCAGCAGCTCCCCCCTGACAGGGTATGTCAATGAGCAGTTCTTC. Full variable domain (remainder filled in from reference TRBV11-3 and TRBJ2-1): EAGVVQSPRYKIIEKKQPVAFWCNPISGHNTLYWYLQNLGQGPELLIRYENEEAVDDSQLPKDRFSAERLKGVDSTLKIQPAELGDSAVYLCASSSPLTGYVNEQFFGPGTRLTVL.

The V and J genes are TRBV5-1 and TRBJ1-1, with D unclear. The V gene lost 7 bases and the J gene lost 10 bases, with 17 bases spanning the gap. The CDR3 contains 12 residues. The germline V gene has CDR1 SGHRS and CDR2 YFSETQ. CDR3 DNA sequence: TGCGCCAGCGGACCCCGGGGTAACGGAGCTTTCTTT. Translating gives CASGPRGNGAFF.

The chain uses TRBV4-3 and TRBJ2-1, with D perhaps TRBD2 (6 bases). The V gene's germline CDR1 is LGHNA and CDR2 YSLEER. With 0 bases removed from V and 6 bases from J, the gap between germline ends came to 15 bases. CDR3 length equals 16 residues. The CDR3 DNA reads as TGCGCCAGCAGCCAAGATATGCGGGAATACGGCAATGAGCAGTTCTTC. Its translation is CASSQDMREYGNEQFF.

The chain joins TRBV9 to TRBJ2-5, with a weak D call TRBD2 (6 bases). V dropped 4 bases and J dropped 2 bases, with 12 bases sitting between them. The V gene's germline CDR1 is SGDLS and CDR2 YYNGEE. This CDR3 comprises 14 residues. CDR3 in amino acids: CASSPGLVQETQYF. The DNA for the CDR3 is TGTGCCAGCAGCCCGGGACTTGTACAAGAGACCCAGTACTTC.

The chain couples TRBV19 to TRBJ2-4, with 11 bases matching TRBD2. Germline values: CDR1 LNHDA, CDR2 SQIVND (reference sequence). Trimming took 1 base from V and 0 from J; bases not matched to a gene: 8. CDR3 length: 19 amino acids. CDR3 sequence reads: CASSIGGLAAQPAKNIQYF. The CDR3 nucleotides are TGTGCCAGTAGTATAGGGGGACTAGCGGCCCAACCAGCCAAAAACATTCAGTACTTC.

This chain connects TRBV5-1 to TRBJ2-3; 8 bases map to TRBD1. Germline values: CDR1 SGHRS, CDR2 YFSETQ. V shed 0 bases, J shed 2 bases, and the junction held 5 bases outside the gene matches. The CDR3 length is 16 residues. The CDR3 loop is CASSLASQGATDTQYF. The DNA of the CDR3 is TGCGCCAGCAGCTTGGCCAGTCAGGGGGCCACAGATACGCAGTATTTT.

This chain joins TRBV18 and TRBJ2-4, with a weak D call TRBD1 (7 bases). The germline CDR1 and CDR2 sequences are KGHSH and LQKENI. Deletions cut 2 bases from V and 7 bases from J, with 12 bases between. The CDR3 loop spans 14 amino acids. As DNA, the CDR3 is TGTGCCAGCTCACCAGAACAGGGGAGGAACATTCAGTACTTC. This encodes CASSPEQGRNIQYF.

The J gene is TRBJ2-7, the V gene TRBV5-1; D is possibly TRBD1 (5 bases). Trimming took 1 base from V and 5 from J, leaving 13 bases between them. The germline V gene has CDR1 SGHRS and CDR2 YFSETQ. The CDR3 is 14 residues long. CDR3 DNA sequence: TGCGCCAGCAGCTTGAGGCAGGGAAACCACGAGCAGTACTTC. Translation: CASSLRQGNHEQYF.

The rearrangement joins TRBV9 to TRBJ2-1, with a weak D call TRBD2 (7 bases). This CDR3 comprises 15 residues. V lost 4 bases, J lost 4 bases, and 15 bases lay in between. CDR1 SGDLS and CDR2 YYNGEE come from the germline V gene. CDR3 sequence (DNA): TGTGCCAGCAGCACGGCGGGGGACACTTACAATGAGCAGTTCTTC. Translated: CASSTAGDTYNEQFF.

The CDR3 protein is CASSRDGGDSYEQYF. The CDR3 nucleotides read TGTGCCAGCAGCCGCGACGGGGGGGACTCCTACGAGCAGTACTTC. The chain is built from TRBV7-2 and TRBJ2-7, with TRBD2 matching over 8 bases. Trimming at V came to 5 bases and at J to 0 bases, leaving 6 bases not matched to a gene. The CDR3 covers 15 residues. Germline-derived CDR1 and CDR2 are SGHTA and FQGNSA.

V usage is TRBV30 and J usage is TRBJ1-4; D remains ambiguous. The V end was cut by 4 bases, the J end by 3 bases, with 15 bases between. CDR1 is GTSNPN, CDR2 SVGIG, per germline (reference sequence). This CDR3 region has 15 residues. CDR3 region: CAWTKMPGSNEKLFF. DNA for the CDR3: TGTGCCTGGACCAAGATGCCGGGGTCTAATGAAAAACTGTTTTTT. The variable domain in full, with the rest retrieved from reference TRBV30 and TRBJ1-4, is SQTIHQWPATLVQPVGSPLSLECTVEGTSNPNLYWYRQAAGRGLQLLFYSVGIGQISSEVPQNLSASRPQDRQFILSSKKLLLSDSGFYLCAWTKMPGSNEKLFFGSGTQLSVL.

Here the CDR3 reads CASSPPQGPDYGYTF. Written as DNA, the CDR3 is TGTGCCAGCAGCCCCCCACAGGGTCCGGACTATGGCTACACCTTC. The V call is TRBV5-6, the J call TRBJ1-2; possible D gene TRBD1, 6 bases. Germline V gives CDR1 SGHDT, CDR2 YYEEEE. The CDR3 length is 15 residues. V lost 4 bases and J 3 bases, leaving 16 bases between the germline ends.

The V gene is TRBV5-1, the J gene TRBJ2-2; 7 bases are a match to TRBD2. Looked up from germline, CDR1 is SGHRS and CDR2 is YFSETQ. The V gene end was trimmed by 4 bases and the J gene end by 1 base; junction bases not matched to a gene: 4. The CDR3 loop spans 15 amino acids. Written as DNA, the CDR3 is TGCGCCAGCAGCAGCGGGACCCAGAACACCGGGGAGCTGTTTTTT. Protein product: CASSSGTQNTGELFF.

The chain is built from TRBV7-3 and TRBJ2-3; TRBD2 matches at 9 bases. The CDR3 is 14 amino acids. Germline V CDR1 and CDR2: SGHTA, FQGTGA. The V gene end was trimmed by 2 bases and the J gene end by 3 bases; junction bases not matched to a gene: 0. CDR3 nucleotide sequence: TGTGCCAGCAGCTTACTAGCGGGGACAGATACGCAGTATTTT. This encodes CASSLLAGTDTQYF.